A selection of T cell receptor beta chains follows, all from one sample in a study of OX40 agonist ivuxolimab in advanced cancers. The table came from immunoSEQ multiplex PCR; TCRdb's copy has only in-frame clones and leaves some out. The sample records fewer than 70,000 clones, about 91% being singletons. The sample in question was CD4+ or CD8+ T cells sorted from blood, obtained in a trial of the OX40 agonist ivuxolimab. These TCRs come from an adult with an advanced solid tumor such as melanoma, head and neck, liver or kidney cancer. The CDR3 runs from the conserved cysteine through the conserved F or W. Fields, in order: clone size, J gene, V gene, D gene, CDR3 protein, CDR3 DNA. The D gene is left open where the match is weak. Size is omitted from some rows. Given values are once, few, many or a class for expanded clones.

>NA|TRBJ1-2|TRBV4-2|TRBD1
CASSQDRDREYGYTF
TGTGCCAGCAGCCAAGATCGGGACAGGGAATATGGCTACACCTTC
>NA|TRBJ2-7|TRBV6-5|NA
CASIERGTRNHEQYF
TGTGCCAGCATCGAACGGGGGACACGAAACCACGAGCAGTACTTC
>NA|TRBJ2-1|TRBV9|TRBD1
CASSFGQGQTRDEQFF
TGTGCCAGCAGCTTCGGACAGGGCCAAACTAGGGATGAGCAGTTCTTC
>NA|TRBJ2-5|TRBV5-4|TRBD1
CASSFGTEAETQYF
TGTGCCAGCAGCTTTGGGACAGAAGCAGAGACCCAGTACTTC
>once|TRBJ2-5|TRBV7-6|NA
CASSFMETQYF
TGTGCCAGCAGCTTCATGGAGACCCAGTACTTC
>NA|TRBJ2-7|TRBV7-2|NA
CASSLGRAAPSSYEQYF
TGTGCCAGCAGCTTAGGGAGAGCGGCCCCTAGCTCCTACGAGCAGTACTTC
>NA|TRBJ2-2|TRBV5-1|NA
CASSLEVGPATGELFF
TGCGCCAGCAGCTTGGAAGTGGGGCCCGCCACCGGGGAGCTGTTTTTT
>NA|TRBJ2-2|TRBV19|TRBD1
CASSISSGTGGTGELFF
TGTGCCAGTAGTATATCCTCCGGGACAGGGGGGACCGGGGAGCTGTTTTTT
>NA|TRBJ1-1|TRBV7-2|TRBD1
CASSYYEGQGGAFF
TGTGCCAGCAGCTACTACGAGGGACAGGGGGGAGCTTTCTTT
>NA|TRBJ2-3|TRBV4-2|TRBD2
CASSQEKGTSGSRTDTQYF
TGTGCCAGCAGCCAAGAAAAAGGGACTAGCGGGAGTAGAACAGATACGCAGTATTTT
>NA|TRBJ2-2|TRBV5-8|TRBD2
CASSLPGLAGFNGELFF
TGTGCCAGCAGCCTTCCGGGACTAGCGGGATTTAACGGGGAGCTGTTTTTT
>NA|TRBJ2-3|TRBV6-1|TRBD2
CASSALSGSGTDTQYF
TGTGCCAGCAGTGCCCTCAGCGGGAGCGGCACAGATACGCAGTATTTT
>NA|TRBJ2-3|TRBV5-1|TRBD2
CASSLAGSGRLRDTQYF
TGCGCCAGCAGCTTGGCCGGTAGCGGGAGATTAAGGGATACGCAGTATTTT
>NA|TRBJ1-3|TRBV29-1|NA
CSVEVVQGYGNTIYF
TGCAGCGTTGAAGTCGTGCAGGGGTATGGAAACACCATATATTTT
>once|TRBJ2-7|TRBV5-4|NA
CASSLGTILYF
TGTGCCAGCAGCTTGGGGACTATACTGTACTTC
>NA|TRBJ2-5|TRBV15|TRBD1
CATSRDRGTETQYF
TGTGCCACCAGCAGGGACAGGGGGACCGAGACCCAGTACTTC
>NA|TRBJ2-3|TRBV2|TRBD2
CASTAAGGIADTQYF
TGTGCCAGCACCGCAGCGGGAGGCATCGCAGATACGCAGTATTTT
>NA|TRBJ1-1|TRBV28|NA
CASREGMNTEAFF
TGTGCCAGCAGGGAAGGAATGAACACTGAAGCTTTCTTT
>NA|TRBJ2-1|TRBV6-1|TRBD2
CASSESGLAPYNEQFF
TGTGCCAGCAGTGAGTCCGGACTAGCGCCCTACAATGAGCAGTTCTTC
>NA|TRBJ1-2|TRBV5-4|TRBD1
CASRLTGSYGYTF
TGTGCCAGCAGGTTGACAGGGAGCTATGGCTACACCTTC
>NA|TRBJ1-1|TRBV5-4|TRBD1
CASSLGQGIIGEAFF
TGTGCCAGCAGCTTGGGACAGGGGATAATAGGTGAAGCTTTCTTT
>once|TRBJ2-3|TRBV7-2|TRBD2
CASSKGAGGRVDTQYF
TGTGCCAGCAGCAAGGGCGCGGGAGGGCGGGTAGATACGCAGTATTTT
>NA|TRBJ2-7|TRBV6-1|NA
CASSEVGKPQYF
TGTGCCAGCAGTGAAGTCGGGAAGCCGCAGTACTTC
>NA|TRBJ2-5|TRBV10-3|TRBD1
CAISVTGEETQYF
TGTGCCATCAGCGTAACAGGGGAAGAGACCCAGTACTTC
>NA|TRBJ1-5|TRBV2|NA
CASSGRGRDNQPQHF
TGTGCCAGCAGTGGGAGGGGTCGGGACAATCAGCCCCAGCATTTT
>NA|TRBJ1-2|TRBV6-1|NA
CASSEGGGDYYGYTF
TGTGCCAGCAGTGAAGGAGGAGGGGATTACTATGGCTACACCTTC
>NA|TRBJ1-5|TRBV27|NA
CASSPRTEINQPQHF
TGTGCCAGCAGTCCAAGGACGGAAATCAATCAGCCCCAGCATTTT
>NA|TRBJ1-4|TRBV19|NA
CASSPPAREKLFF
TGTGCCAGTAGTCCCCCGGCCCGCGAAAAACTGTTTTTT
>NA|TRBJ1-3|TRBV19|NA
CAIGTSSGNTIYF
TGTGCCATAGGGACAAGCTCTGGAAACACCATATATTTT
>NA|TRBJ1-4|TRBV7-2|TRBD1
CASSLGGQGPNEKLFF
TGTGCCAGCAGCTTAGGGGGACAGGGACCGAATGAAAAACTGTTTTTT
>NA|TRBJ1-6|TRBV11-2|NA
CASSPQGYNSPLHF
TGTGCCAGCAGCCCGCAGGGTTATAATTCACCCCTCCACTTT
>NA|TRBJ2-3|TRBV5-1|TRBD2
CASSLGLAASTDTQYF
TGCGCCAGCAGCCTGGGTCTAGCGGCGAGCACAGATACGCAGTATTTT
>NA|TRBJ2-7|TRBV29-1|NA
CSVLSGGRSYEQYF
TGCAGCGTGCTATCTGGCGGTCGCTCCTACGAGCAGTACTTC
>few|TRBJ1-2|TRBV7-2|TRBD1
CASSLQGALGYTF
TGTGCCAGCAGCTTACAGGGGGCGCTTGGCTACACCTTC
>NA|TRBJ1-1|TRBV15|TRBD1
CATSSLKGQATEAFF
TGTGCCACCAGCAGCTTGAAGGGACAGGCCACTGAAGCTTTCTTT
>NA|TRBJ2-6|TRBV25-1|NA
CASSESSGANVLTF
TGTGCCAGCAGTGAAAGCTCTGGGGCCAACGTCCTGACTTTC